This passage covers 18 T cell receptor beta chains from one sample sequenced in a study of T cells in Graves' hyperthyroidism and ophthalmopathy. TCR beta CDR3 regions were amplified from RNA transcripts. Researchers ran a first-round RT-PCR on the TCR CDR3 using the HTBI primer set. TCRdb re-analysed the multiplex PCR reads in MiXCR, keeping a single row per CDR3 protein. Of about 600,000 distinct CDR3 sequences listed, approximately 15% are singletons. The sequenced sample consisted of blood. These receptors originate from a woman aged 40 to 49 with Graves' ophthalmopathy.

V usage is TRBV29-1 and J usage is TRBJ2-7; 8 nucleotides align to TRBD2. CDR3 size: 16 residues. V lost 6 bases, J lost 6 bases, and 19 bases stayed unmatched. Germline loops: CDR1 SQVTM, CDR2 ANQGSEA. The CDR3 reads CSVEDRKRTSRGEQYF. DNA for the CDR3: TGCAGCGTAGAGGACAGAAAACGGACTAGCCGGGGCGAGCAGTACTTC.

This clonotype was recorded a few times. The V and J genes are TRBV5-1 and TRBJ2-7; D may correspond to TRBD1 or TRBD2 (5 bases each). In germline, CDR1 is SGHRS, CDR2 YFSETQ. Trimming cost V 4 bases and J 2 bases, with 13 bases left between them. The CDR3 has 14 residues. The CDR3 nucleotides read TGCGCCAGCAGCACGGGACCCGGCGCCTACGAGCAGTACTTC. Amino acids: CASSTGPGAYEQYF.

The rearrangement uses TRBV29-1 and TRBJ2-7, with D possibly being TRBD2 (5 bases). V lost 7 bases and J lost 6, with 13 bases in between. Germline CDR1 is SQVTM and CDR2 is ANQGSEA. The CDR3 has 11 amino acids. CDR3 in amino acids: CSAVYSGEQYF. The CDR3 coding sequence is TGCAGCGCCGTGTACAGCGGCGAGCAGTACTTC.

This clonotype was seen more than once but under ten times. The chain uses TRBV6-1 and TRBJ2-3; D not certain. V dropped 6 bases and J dropped 3 bases, with 16 bases sitting between them. CDR1 is MNHNS, CDR2 SASEGT, per germline. The CDR3 length is 15 residues. The CDR3 DNA follows: TGTGCCAGCAGGCCCCAGGAAATGGGAACAGATACGCAGTATTTT. This sequence encodes CASRPQEMGTDTQYF.

In this sample, this clonotype turned up a few times. The chain links TRBV20-1 to TRBJ2-1, with 9 bases fitting TRBD2. Germline CDR1 and CDR2: DFQATT and SNEGSKA (reference sequence). CDR3 length: 16 amino acids. V gave up 2 bases and J gave up 4 bases; unmatched junction bases: 9. The chain's CDR3 is CSARMREGPFYNEQFF. In nucleotides, the CDR3 is TGCAGTGCTAGAATGCGGGAGGGCCCCTTTTACAATGAGCAGTTCTTC.

This clonotype was counted at least ten times. This chain joins TRBV20-1 and TRBJ2-7, with TRBD1 matching 7 bases. Trimming at V came to 8 bases and at J to 4 bases, leaving 11 bases not matched to a gene. CDR1 is DFQATT and CDR2 is SNEGSKA in the germline V gene (reference sequence). The CDR3 length is 13 residues. The CDR3 loop reads CSTFQGVAYEQYF. CDR3 nucleotide sequence: TGCAGTACCTTCCAGGGGGTTGCTTACGAGCAGTACTTC.

This rearrangement joins TRBV28 to TRBJ1-6, with 8 bases fitting TRBD1. The CDR3 runs to 15 residues. Germline V gene sequence: CDR1 MDHEN, CDR2 SYDVKM. V shed 4 bases and J 8 bases; nucleotides not matched to a gene: 7. The CDR3 nucleotides read TGTGCCAGCAGTTCCCCGGGACAGGACTATTCACCCCTCCACTTT. It codes for CASSSPGQDYSPLHF.

A few counts support this clonotype. The V gene is TRBV19, the J gene TRBJ2-2, with D hard to call. Trimming stripped 3 bases from V and 1 base from J, with 3 bases between. The CDR3 totals 13 residues. Germline V gives CDR1 LNHDA, CDR2 SQIVND (reference sequence). The CDR3 bases are TGTGCCAGTAGTATCCAGAACACCGGGGAGCTGTTTTTT. It is translated as CASSIQNTGELFF.

This clonotype was seen many times. The rearrangement joins TRBV12-3 or TRBV12-4 to TRBJ1-4; D is possibly TRBD1 (5 bases). The V gene lost 5 bases and the J gene lost 3 bases, with 13 bases spanning the gap. The CDR3 extends over 15 amino acids. CDR3 loop: CASSLGGSANEKLFF. Here the CDR3 DNA reads TGTGCCAGCAGTCTGGGGGGGTCGGCTAATGAAAAACTGTTTTTT.

This clonotype occurred many times. V is TRBV18 and J is TRBJ1-1; the D is unclear. In germline, CDR1 is KGHSH, CDR2 LQKENI. This CDR3 has 13 amino acids. Trimming cost V 3 bases and J 4 bases, with 9 bases left between them. CDR3 amino acids: CASSPRTFTEAFF. CDR3 bases: TGTGCCAGCTCACCGCGCACATTCACTGAAGCTTTCTTT.

This sequence joins TRBV6-2 or TRBV6-3 and TRBJ1-5; D not resolved. CDR3 length: 15 residues. Per germline, CDR1 MNHEY and CDR2 SVGEGT. Trimming pared 2 bases from V and 3 bases from J, leaving 11 bases between. CDR3 DNA: TGTGCCAGCAGTTACGTTCTTCAATTCAATCAGCCCCAGCATTTT. This encodes CASSYVLQFNQPQHF.

This clonotype has at least ten counts. The rearrangement links TRBV27 to TRBJ1-6, with D maybe TRBD1 (5 bases). The germline V gene encodes CDR1 MNHEY and CDR2 SMNVEV (reference sequence). The CDR3 runs to 16 residues. Trimming shortened V by 3 bases and J by 0 bases, and 9 bases separated the two germline ends. The CDR3 DNA is TGTGCCAGCAGTTTCGGGGGGAGCTCCTATAATTCACCCCTCCACTTT. This sequence encodes CASSFGGSSYNSPLHF.

This clonotype was counted many times. The genes are TRBV2 and TRBJ2-1; no clear D gene. Germline V gene lookup returns CDR1 SNHLY and CDR2 FYNNEI. The CDR3 runs to 14 residues. V lost 5 bases and J 8 bases, leaving 16 bases between the germline ends. CDR3 nucleotides: TGTGCCAGCAGTAACCGGGTTTCGGTCGATGAGCAGTTCTTC. It translates to CASSNRVSVDEQFF.

The chain employs TRBV7-9 and TRBJ1-1; no clear D. The CDR3 is 17 amino acids. CDR1 SEHNR and CDR2 FQNEAQ come from the germline V gene (reference sequence). V was trimmed by 1 base and J by 0 bases, leaving 15 bases between them. The CDR3 loop is CASSLGPLYTMNTEAFF. CDR3 sequence (DNA): TGTGCCAGCAGCTTAGGGCCCCTATACACCATGAACACTGAAGCTTTCTTT.

The chain links TRBV6-5 to TRBJ2-6; D is undetermined. The CDR3 loop spans 14 amino acids. Trimming pared 4 bases from V and 2 bases from J, leaving 6 bases between. Germline V gives CDR1 MNHEY, CDR2 SVGAGI. The CDR3 DNA is TGTGCCAGCAGTTCCCCCGCTGGGGCCAACGTCCTGACTTTC. Protein product: CASSSPAGANVLTF.

This clonotype came up many times. The genes are TRBV7-2 and TRBJ2-7; TRBD1 or TRBD2 may be the D gene (5 bases each). V lost 1 base to trimming and J lost 4 bases, with 14 bases between them. CDR1 is SGHTA and CDR2 is FQGNSA in the germline V gene. This CDR3 spans 15 amino acids. DNA for the CDR3: TGTGCCAGCAGCTTAGTAGGGGCAGGGAGTTACGAGCAGTACTTC. As protein: CASSLVGAGSYEQYF.

This clonotype was seen ten or more times. The rearrangement uses TRBV20-1 and TRBJ1-6, with a weak D call TRBD1 (5 bases). CDR1 and CDR2 from the germline V gene are DFQATT and SNEGSKA (reference sequence). V was cut by 7 bases and J by 9 bases, with 16 bases left in between. The CDR3 spans 13 residues. The CDR3 spells CSVRAREGSPLHF. The CDR3 coding sequence is TGCAGTGTCCGTGCCAGGGAGGGTTCACCCCTCCACTTT.

At least ten counts were recorded for this clonotype. The chain joins TRBV2 to TRBJ1-1, with unresolved D. Per germline, CDR1 SNHLY and CDR2 FYNNEI. The V gene lost 8 bases and the J gene lost 8 bases, with 18 bases spanning the gap. CDR3 length: 13 residues. The CDR3 is CASLTERAWEAFF. In nucleotides, the CDR3 is TGTGCCAGCCTCACGGAGCGTGCGTGGGAAGCTTTCTTT.